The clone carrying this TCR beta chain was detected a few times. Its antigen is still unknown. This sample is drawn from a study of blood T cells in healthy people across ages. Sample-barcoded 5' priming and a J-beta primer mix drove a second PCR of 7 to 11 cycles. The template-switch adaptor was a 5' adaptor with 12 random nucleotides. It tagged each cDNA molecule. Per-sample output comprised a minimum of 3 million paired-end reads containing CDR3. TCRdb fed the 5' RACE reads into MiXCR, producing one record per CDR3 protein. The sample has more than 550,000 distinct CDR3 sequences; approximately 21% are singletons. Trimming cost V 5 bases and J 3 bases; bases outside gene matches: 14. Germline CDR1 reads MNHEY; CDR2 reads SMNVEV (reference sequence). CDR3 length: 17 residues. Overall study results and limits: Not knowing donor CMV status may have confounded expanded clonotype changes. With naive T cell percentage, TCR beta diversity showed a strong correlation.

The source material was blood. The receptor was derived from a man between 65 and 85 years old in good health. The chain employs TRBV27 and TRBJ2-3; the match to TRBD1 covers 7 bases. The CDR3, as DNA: TGTGCCAGCAGTCCCGAGACAGGGTTTTTTCAAACAGATACGCAGTATTTT. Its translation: CASSPETGFFQTDTQYF.